This T cell receptor beta chain was recorded in a study of memory CD4+ T cells and cytomegalovirus serostatus. Per the study methods: After removing out-of-frame reads, 2,204,828 distinct TCRbeta sequences remained. Sequencing was performed with immunoSEQ multiplex PCR; in TCRdb, only in-frame clones are kept and a portion is missing. V and J calls and clone size are given by that table; D and trimming were obtained from the DNA. Of around 45,000 clones in the sample, under 85% were seen once. The sort gate was single viable CD3+CD4+CD8-CD45RO+ cells for memory CD4+ T cells. Sequenced sample: memory CD4+ T cells from blood. The clonotype comes from an adult in good health and CMV-seronegative.

CDR3 DNA: TGTGCCAGCAGCAATAGCGGGGGGATACCCTACGAGCAGTACTTC. Translating gives CASSNSGGIPYEQYF. The V call is TRBV4-2, the J call TRBJ2-7; 10 bases are a match to TRBD2. Losses at the gene ends were 5 bases for V and 2 bases for J; bases not matched to a gene: 6. Per germline, CDR1 LGHNA and CDR2 YNFKEQ. This CDR3 has 15 amino acids.